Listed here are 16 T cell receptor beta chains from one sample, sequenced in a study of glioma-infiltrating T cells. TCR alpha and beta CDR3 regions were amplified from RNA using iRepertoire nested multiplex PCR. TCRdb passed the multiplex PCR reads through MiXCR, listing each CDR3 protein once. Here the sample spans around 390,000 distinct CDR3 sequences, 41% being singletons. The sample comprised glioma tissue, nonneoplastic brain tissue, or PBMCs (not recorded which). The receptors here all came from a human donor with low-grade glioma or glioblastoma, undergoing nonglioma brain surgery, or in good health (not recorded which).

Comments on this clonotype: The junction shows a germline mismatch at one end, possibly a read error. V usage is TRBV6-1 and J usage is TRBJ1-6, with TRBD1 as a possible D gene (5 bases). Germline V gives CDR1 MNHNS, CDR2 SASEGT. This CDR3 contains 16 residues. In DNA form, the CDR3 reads TGTGCCATCAGTGAAAGGGGCGCGTTAAGTAATTCACCCCTCCACTTT. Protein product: CAISERGALSNSPLHF.

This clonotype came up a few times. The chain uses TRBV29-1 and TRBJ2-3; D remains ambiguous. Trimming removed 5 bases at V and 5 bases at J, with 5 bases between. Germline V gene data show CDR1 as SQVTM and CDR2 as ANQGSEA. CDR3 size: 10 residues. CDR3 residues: CSVREDTQYF. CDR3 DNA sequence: TGCAGCGTTCGCGAAGATACGCAGTATTTT.

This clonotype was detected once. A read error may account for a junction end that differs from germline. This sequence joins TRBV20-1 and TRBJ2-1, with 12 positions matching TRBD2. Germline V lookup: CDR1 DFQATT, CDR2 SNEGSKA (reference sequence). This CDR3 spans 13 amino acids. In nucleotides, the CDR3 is TGCGGTGCTAGACTAGCGGGAGCCTACGAGCAGTTCTTC. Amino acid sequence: CGARLAGAYEQFF.

The CDR3 loop reads CSAYVSGSSYEQYF. CDR3 nucleotides: TGCAGTGCTTACGTTAGCGGCAGCTCCTACGAGCAGTACTTC. The V gene is TRBV20-1, the J gene TRBJ2-7; D may be TRBD2 (6 bases). Trimming stripped 5 bases from V and 0 bases from J, with 14 bases between. The CDR3 is 14 amino acids. Germline CDR1 is DFQATT and CDR2 is SNEGSKA (reference sequence).

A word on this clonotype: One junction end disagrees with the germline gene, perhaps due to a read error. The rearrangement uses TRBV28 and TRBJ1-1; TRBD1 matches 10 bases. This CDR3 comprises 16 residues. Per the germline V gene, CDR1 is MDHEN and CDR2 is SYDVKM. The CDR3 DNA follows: TGTGCCAGCAGTGTCTTTACGGTTCTGGACAGGGGGGGGGCTCTCTTT. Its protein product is CASSVFTVLDRGGALF.

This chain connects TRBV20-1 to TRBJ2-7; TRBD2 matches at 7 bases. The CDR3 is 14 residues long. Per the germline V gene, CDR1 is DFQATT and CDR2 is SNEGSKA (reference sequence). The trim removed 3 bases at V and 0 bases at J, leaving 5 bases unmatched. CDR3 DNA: TGCAGTGCTAGTACCCGGGACTACTCCTACGAGCAGTACTTC. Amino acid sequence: CSASTRDYSYEQYF.

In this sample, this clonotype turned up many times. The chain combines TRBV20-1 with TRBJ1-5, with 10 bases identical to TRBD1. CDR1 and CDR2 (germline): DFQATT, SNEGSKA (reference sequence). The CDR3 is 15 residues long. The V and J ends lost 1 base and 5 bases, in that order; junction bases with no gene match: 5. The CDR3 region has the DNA TGCAGTGCTAGAGGCCGAGGACAGGGGGATCAGCCCCAGCATTTT. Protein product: CSARGRGQGDQPQHF.

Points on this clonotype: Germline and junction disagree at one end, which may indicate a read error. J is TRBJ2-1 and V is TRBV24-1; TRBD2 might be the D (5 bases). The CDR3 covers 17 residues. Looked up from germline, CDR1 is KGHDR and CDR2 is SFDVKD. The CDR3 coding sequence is TGTGCCATCAGTGATTATACGACTGGCGACTACGACAATGAGCAGTTCTTC. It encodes CAISDYTTGDYDNEQFF.

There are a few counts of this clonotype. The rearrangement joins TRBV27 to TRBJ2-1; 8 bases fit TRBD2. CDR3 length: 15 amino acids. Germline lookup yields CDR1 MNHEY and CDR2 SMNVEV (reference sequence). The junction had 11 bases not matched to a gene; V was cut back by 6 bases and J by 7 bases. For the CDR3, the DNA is TGTGCCAGCAGCCCTTTTAGCGGGAAGGGAAATGAGCAGTTCTTC. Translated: CASSPFSGKGNEQFF.

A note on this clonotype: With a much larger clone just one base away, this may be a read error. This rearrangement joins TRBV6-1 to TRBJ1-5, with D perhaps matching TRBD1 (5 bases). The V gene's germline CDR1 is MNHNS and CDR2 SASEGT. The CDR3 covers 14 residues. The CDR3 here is CASSSWGQNQPQRF. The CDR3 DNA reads TGTGCCAGCAGTTCTTGGGGCCAAAATCAGCCCCAGCGTTTT.

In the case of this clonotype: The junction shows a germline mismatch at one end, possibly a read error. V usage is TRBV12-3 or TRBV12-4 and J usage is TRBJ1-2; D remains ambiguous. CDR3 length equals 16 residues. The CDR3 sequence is CGSSLAWRVTGYGYTF. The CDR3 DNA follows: TGTGGCAGCAGTTTAGCGTGGAGAGTAACTGGCTATGGCTACACCTTC.

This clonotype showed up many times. CDR3: CASSTASGSTDTQYF. The CDR3 DNA reads TGTGCCAGCAGCACGGCTAGCGGGAGCACAGATACGCAGTATTTT. V gene TRBV7-2 combines with J gene TRBJ2-3; 8 bases agree with TRBD2. From germline, CDR1 is SGHTA and CDR2 FQGNSA. CDR3 length equals 15 residues. Trimming cost V 5 bases and J 0 bases; bases outside gene matches: 4.

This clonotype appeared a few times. The CDR3 sequence: CASSASGTGTYEQYF. The CDR3 nucleotides read TGTGCCAGTAGTGCCTCCGGGACAGGGACCTACGAGCAGTACTTC. This chain connects TRBV19 to TRBJ2-7; 9 nucleotides agree with TRBD1. CDR1 LNHDA and CDR2 SQIVND come from the germline V gene (reference sequence). Germline trimming cut 5 bases from V and 2 bases from J; bases unmatched to any gene: 7. CDR3 length equals 15 residues.

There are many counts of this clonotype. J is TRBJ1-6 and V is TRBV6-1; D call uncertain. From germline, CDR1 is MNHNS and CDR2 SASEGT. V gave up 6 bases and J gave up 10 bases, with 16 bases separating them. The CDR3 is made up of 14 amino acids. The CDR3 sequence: CASSFGPAQSPLHF. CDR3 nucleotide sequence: TGTGCCAGCAGCTTCGGCCCCGCTCAGTCACCCCTCCACTTT.

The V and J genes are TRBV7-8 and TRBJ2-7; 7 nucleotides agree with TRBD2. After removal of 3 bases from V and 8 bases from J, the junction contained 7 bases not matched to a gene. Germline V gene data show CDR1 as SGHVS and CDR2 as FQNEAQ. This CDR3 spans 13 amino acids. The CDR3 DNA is TGTGCCAGCAGCTTCGGGACTAAGGTCAAGCAGTACTTC. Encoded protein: CASSFGTKVKQYF.

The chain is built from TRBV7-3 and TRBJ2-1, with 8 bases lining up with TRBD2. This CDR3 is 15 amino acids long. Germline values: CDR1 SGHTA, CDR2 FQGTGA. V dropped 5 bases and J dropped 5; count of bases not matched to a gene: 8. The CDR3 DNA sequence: TGTGCCAGCAGCACCAGCGGGGGCCCCCACAATGAGCAGTTCTTC. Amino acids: CASSTSGGPHNEQFF.